These 6 T cell receptor beta chains came from one sample sequenced in a study of T-cell memory formation after mild COVID-19. TCRdb recomputed calls from the 5' RACE reads with MiXCR, one row per CDR3 protein. This sample has 350,000 to 400,000 distinct CDR3 sequences, with approximately 15% found just once. The sample comprised PBMCs or a T cell subset sorted from them (not recorded which). Every receptor here comes from a young man who had mild COVID-19 (a few samples of this study predate the infection). Cell type and time point are not known.

V gene TRBV5-1 combines with J gene TRBJ1-1, with a tentative D call TRBD1 (6 bases). Trimming pared 7 bases from V and 1 base from J, leaving 17 bases between. This CDR3 is built from 15 residues. The germline CDR1 and CDR2 sequences are SGHRS and YFSETQ. CDR3: CASAQMGAGNTEAFF. The CDR3 DNA follows: TGCGCCAGCGCCCAGATGGGGGCGGGGAACACTGAAGCTTTCTTT.

This clonotype showed up just a few times. CDR3 sequence (DNA): TGTGCCAGCAGCCGGGCGGGGCCCTACAATGAGCAGTTCTTC. This encodes CASSRAGPYNEQFF. The chain links TRBV7-2 to TRBJ2-1; a weak D match, TRBD2 (6 bases). CDR1 is SGHTA, CDR2 FQGNSA, per germline. The length of the CDR3 is 14 residues. V lost 5 bases and J lost 2, with 10 bases in between.

Many counts were recorded for this clonotype. V is TRBV7-2 and J is TRBJ2-1; TRBD1 aligns across 8 bases. CDR1 is SGHTA, CDR2 FQGNSA, per germline. CDR3 length: 17 amino acids. With V trimmed by 4 bases and J by 1 base, 9 bases remained unmatched. The CDR3 spells CASSSARQGMSYNEQFF. Here the CDR3 DNA reads TGTGCCAGCAGCTCCGCAAGACAGGGGATGTCCTACAATGAGCAGTTCTTC.

This clonotype was seen more than once but under ten times. The CDR3 coding sequence is TGTGCCAGCAGTTCACTCGGCGGGCCCCAGCATTTT. The encoded protein is CASSSLGGPQHF. The chain joins TRBV27 to TRBJ1-5; D is ambiguous. Germline values: CDR1 MNHEY, CDR2 SMNVEV (reference sequence). The CDR3 loop spans 12 amino acids. The V end was cut by 4 bases, the J end by 9 bases, with 10 bases between.

There are a few counts of this clonotype. This chain connects TRBV7-2 to TRBJ1-3; no reliable D call. Between the trimmed V and J ends, which lost 3 bases and 3 bases, there was a span of 12 bases. The germline V gene has CDR1 SGHTA and CDR2 FQGNSA. The CDR3 runs 15 residues. The CDR3 region has the DNA TGTGCCAGCAGCTTTGCAGCTCTATTTGGAAACACCATATATTTT. Residues: CASSFAALFGNTIYF.

This clonotype was detected only a few times. The rearrangement uses TRBV6-5 and TRBJ1-1, with D uncertain. This CDR3 contains 15 residues. Germline CDR1 and CDR2: MNHEY and SVGAGI. V dropped 0 bases and J dropped 0 bases, with 8 bases sitting between them. DNA for the CDR3: TGTGCCAGCAGTTACTCCCGGGCTATGAACACTGAAGCTTTCTTT. Its protein is CASSYSRAMNTEAFF.